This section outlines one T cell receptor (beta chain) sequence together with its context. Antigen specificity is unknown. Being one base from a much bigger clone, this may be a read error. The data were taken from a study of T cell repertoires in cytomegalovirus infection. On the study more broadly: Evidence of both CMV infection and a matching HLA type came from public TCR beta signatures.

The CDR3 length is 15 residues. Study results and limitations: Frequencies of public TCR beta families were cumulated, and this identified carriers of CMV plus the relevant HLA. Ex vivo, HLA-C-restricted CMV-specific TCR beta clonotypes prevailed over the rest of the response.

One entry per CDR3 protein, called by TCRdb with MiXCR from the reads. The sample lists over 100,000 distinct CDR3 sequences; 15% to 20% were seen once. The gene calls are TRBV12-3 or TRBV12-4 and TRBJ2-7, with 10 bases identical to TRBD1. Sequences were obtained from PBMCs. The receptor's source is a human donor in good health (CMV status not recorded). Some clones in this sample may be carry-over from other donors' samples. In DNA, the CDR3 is TGTACCAGCAGTCCGCCCGGGACAGGGGCCTACGAGCAGTACTTC. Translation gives CTSSPPGTGAYEQYF.